A single sample gave rise to the 8 T cell receptor beta chains below, sequenced in a study of blood T cells in healthy people across ages. The use of a sample-barcoded 5' primer and a J-beta primer mix characterized a second PCR of roughly 6 to 11 cycles. TCRdb reprocessed the 5' RACE reads with MiXCR, giving one entry per CDR3 protein. The top ten clones hold under 25% of a sample with roughly 1.9 million distinct CDR3 sequences, more than 35% of them seen once. Specimen: blood. The receptors come from a human donor in good health.

Points on this clonotype: A read error may account for a junction end that differs from germline. This chain connects TRBV9 to TRBJ2-5, with D perhaps TRBD1 or TRBD2 (6 bases each). CDR1 is SGDLS, CDR2 YYNGEE, per germline. This CDR3 region has 16 residues. The CDR3 coding sequence is TGTGTCAGCAGCGTAGATGCCGGGGGCGTGGGGGAGACCCAGTACTTC. Residues: CVSSVDAGGVGETQYF.

The chain recombines TRBV7-2 with TRBJ2-2, with no clear D. CDR1 is SGHTA, CDR2 FQGNSA, per germline. The V end lost 5 bases, the J end lost 6 bases, and 10 bases lay between the germline ends. This CDR3 comprises 13 residues. The CDR3 nucleotides read TGTGCCAGCAGCCCCGGGCTGGCCGGGGAGCTGTTTTTT. It specifies CASSPGLAGELFF.

The chain joins TRBV2 to TRBJ1-1; D gene unclear. This CDR3 spans 13 amino acids. The germline V gene encodes CDR1 SNHLY and CDR2 FYNNEI. The ends were cut back, 1 base at V and 4 bases at J, with 7 bases in the middle. The CDR3 sequence is CASSEGVRTEAFF. DNA for the CDR3: TGTGCCAGCAGTGAAGGGGTGCGCACTGAAGCTTTCTTT.

On this clonotype itself: Relative to the germline gene, one junction end is altered; a read error may explain this. The chain joins TRBV12-3 or TRBV12-4 to TRBJ2-7; no clear D. The length of the CDR3 is 13 residues. CDR3 amino acids: CVSSLFGSYEQYF. CDR3 nucleotides: TGTGTCAGCAGTTTGTTCGGATCCTACGAGCAGTACTTC.

Concerning this clonotype itself: A much larger clone differs by one base, so this may be a read error. This chain links TRBV7-9 with TRBJ2-3, with D uncertain. The CDR3 has 10 residues. V lost 7 bases and J 10 bases, leaving 9 bases between the germline ends. CDR1 is SEHNR and CDR2 is FQNEAQ in the germline V gene (reference sequence). CDR3 amino acids: CASNSSAQYF. The CDR3 DNA reads as TGTGCCAGCAACTCCTCGGCGCAGTATTTT.

This clonotype was observed a few times. V usage is TRBV13 and J usage is TRBJ1-1, with D unresolved. Germline CDR1 and CDR2: PRHDT and FYEKMQ (reference sequence). The CDR3 covers 14 residues. V dropped 5 bases and J dropped 3 bases, with 13 bases sitting between them. CDR3 sequence: CASSADVSYTEAFF. The CDR3 DNA is TGTGCCAGCAGCGCTGACGTCTCCTACACTGAAGCTTTCTTT. Supplemented by reference TRBV13 and TRBJ1-1, the full variable domain reads AAGVIQSPRHLIKEKRETATLKCYPIPRHDTVYWYQQGPGQDPQFLISFYEKMQSDKGSIPDRFSAQQFSDYHSELNMSSLELGDSALYFCASSADVSYTEAFFGQGTRLTVV.

The sample holds many counts of this clonotype. The chain combines TRBV15 with TRBJ2-1; 9 bases map to TRBD2. V lost 5 bases to trimming and J lost 7 bases; unmatched junction nucleotides: 9. This CDR3 contains 15 residues. Germline V gene lookup returns CDR1 LNHNV and CDR2 YYDKDF (reference sequence). CDR3: CATSRGGGAYNEQFF. The CDR3 DNA follows: TGTGCCACCAGCCGTGGCGGGGGGGCGTATAATGAGCAGTTCTTC.

This rearrangement joins TRBV4-1 to TRBJ2-3; 9 bases match TRBD2. This CDR3 contains 17 residues. Germline V gene data show CDR1 as MGHRA and CDR2 as YSYEKL. The J segment lost 5 bases and the V segment lost 1 base, leaving 10 bases of the junction unmatched. CDR3 nucleotide sequence: TGCGCCAGCAGCCAAGCTATTCAAGCGGGGGGAGGAGATACGCAGTATTTT. Translated: CASSQAIQAGGGDTQYF.